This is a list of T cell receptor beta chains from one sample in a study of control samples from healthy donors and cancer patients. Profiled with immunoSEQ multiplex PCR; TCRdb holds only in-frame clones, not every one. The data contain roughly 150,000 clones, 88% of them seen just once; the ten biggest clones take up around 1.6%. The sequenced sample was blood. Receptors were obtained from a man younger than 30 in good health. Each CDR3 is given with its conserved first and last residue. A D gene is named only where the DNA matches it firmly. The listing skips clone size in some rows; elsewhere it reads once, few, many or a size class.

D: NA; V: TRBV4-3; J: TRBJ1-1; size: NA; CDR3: CASSQARNTEAFF; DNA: TGCGCCAGCAGCCAAGCCCGGAACACTGAAGCTTTCTTT
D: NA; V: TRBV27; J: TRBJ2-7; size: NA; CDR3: CASSYRGGWVYEQYF; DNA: TGTGCCAGCAGTTATAGGGGAGGCTGGGTCTACGAGCAGTACTTC
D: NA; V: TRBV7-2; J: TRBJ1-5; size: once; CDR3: CASSLISGGVNQPQHF; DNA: TGTGCCAGCAGCTTAATAAGTGGGGGTGTCAATCAGCCCCAGCATTTT
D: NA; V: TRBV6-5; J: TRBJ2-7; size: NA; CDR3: CASSYLGSEQYF; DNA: TGTGCCAGCAGTTACCTGGGTTCCGAGCAGTACTTC
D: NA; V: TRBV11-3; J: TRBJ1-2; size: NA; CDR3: CASSLQVTPNYGYTF; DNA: TGTGCCAGCAGCCTACAGGTTACACCTAACTATGGCTACACCTTC
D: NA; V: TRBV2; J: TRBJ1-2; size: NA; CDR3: CASHRWGSHYGYTF; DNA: TGTGCCAGCCACCGGTGGGGGTCCCACTATGGCTACACCTTC
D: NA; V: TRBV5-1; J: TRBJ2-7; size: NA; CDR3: CASSPLVGAQSYEQYF; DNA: TGCGCCAGCAGCCCCCTGGTAGGGGCGCAAAGCTACGAGCAGTACTTC
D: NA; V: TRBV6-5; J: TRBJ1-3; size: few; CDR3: CASRTDKAGNTIYF; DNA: TGTGCCAGCAGAACCGACAAAGCTGGAAACACCATATATTTT
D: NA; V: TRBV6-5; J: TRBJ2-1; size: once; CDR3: CASRGTSYNEQFF; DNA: TGTGCCAGCAGAGGGACCTCCTACAATGAGCAGTTCTTC
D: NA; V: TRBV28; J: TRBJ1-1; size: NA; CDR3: CASTLGSDTEAFF; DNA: TGTGCCAGCACCCTTGGGTCAGACACTGAAGCTTTCTTT
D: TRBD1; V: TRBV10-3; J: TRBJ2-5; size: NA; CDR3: CAVSGGVETQYF; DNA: TGTGCCGTTTCAGGGGGCGTAGAGACCCAGTACTTC
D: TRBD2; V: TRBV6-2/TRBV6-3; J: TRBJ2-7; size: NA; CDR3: CASSPLAGGLYEQYF; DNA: TGTGCCAGCAGCCCCCTAGCGGGGGGGTTGTACGAGCAGTACTTC
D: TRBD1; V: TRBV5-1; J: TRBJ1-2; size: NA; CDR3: CASSGPGQGNYGYTF; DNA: TGCGCCAGCAGCGGACCGGGACAGGGGAACTATGGCTACACCTTC
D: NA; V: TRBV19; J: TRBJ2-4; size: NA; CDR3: CASSKSGGKNIQYF; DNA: TGTGCCAGTAGTAAATCCGGGGGCAAAAACATTCAGTACTTC
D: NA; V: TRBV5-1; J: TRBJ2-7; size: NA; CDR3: CASSTLNRVSEQYF; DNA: TGCGCCAGCAGCACTTTGAACAGGGTTTCCGAGCAGTACTTC
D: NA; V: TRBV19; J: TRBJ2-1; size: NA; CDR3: CASSIGGAGFNEQFF; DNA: TGTGCCAGTAGTATAGGGGGGGCCGGATTCAATGAGCAGTTCTTC
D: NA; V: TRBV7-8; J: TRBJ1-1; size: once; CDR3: CASSLGGASEAFF; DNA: TGTGCCAGCAGCTTAGGGGGAGCATCTGAAGCTTTCTTT
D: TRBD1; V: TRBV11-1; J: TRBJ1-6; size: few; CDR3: CASSSRTGRNSPLHF; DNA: TGTGCCAGCAGCTCTAGGACAGGGCGCAATTCACCCCTCCACTTT
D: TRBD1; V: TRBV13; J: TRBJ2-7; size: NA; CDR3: CASSSYRGFRTYEQYF; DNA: TGTGCCAGCAGCTCCTACAGGGGGTTCCGAACCTACGAGCAGTACTTC
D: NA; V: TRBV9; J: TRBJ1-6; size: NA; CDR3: CASSVDNRGNSPLHF; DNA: TGTGCCAGCAGCGTGGACAATAGAGGGAATTCACCCCTCCACTTT
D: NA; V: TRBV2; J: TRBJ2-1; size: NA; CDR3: CASGSSYGQFF; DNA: TGTGCCAGCGGCTCTAGCTACGGGCAGTTCTTC
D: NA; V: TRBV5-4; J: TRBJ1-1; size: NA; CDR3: CASSPDGSWATEAFF; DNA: TGTGCCAGCAGCCCGGACGGCAGTTGGGCCACTGAAGCTTTCTTT
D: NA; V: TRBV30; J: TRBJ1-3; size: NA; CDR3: CAWSTGNTIYF; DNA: TGTGCCTGGAGTACCGGAAACACCATATATTTT
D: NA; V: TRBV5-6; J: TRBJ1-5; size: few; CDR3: CASSSGGAFSNQPQHF; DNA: TGTGCCAGCAGCTCGGGTGGGGCCTTTAGCAATCAGCCCCAGCATTTT
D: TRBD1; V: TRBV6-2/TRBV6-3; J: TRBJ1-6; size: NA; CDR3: CASSRDRGDSPLHF; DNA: TGTGCCAGCAGTCGGGACAGGGGTGATTCACCCCTCCACTTT
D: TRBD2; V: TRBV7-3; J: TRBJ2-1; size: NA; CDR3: CASSSLPGLAVENEQFF; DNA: TGTGCCAGCAGCTCCTTGCCGGGACTAGCGGTTGAAAATGAGCAGTTCTTC
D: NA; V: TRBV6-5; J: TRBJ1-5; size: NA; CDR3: CASSLLGVGNQPQHF; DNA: TGTGCCAGCAGTTTGCTGGGGGTGGGCAATCAGCCCCAGCATTTT
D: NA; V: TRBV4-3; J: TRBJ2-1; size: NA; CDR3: CASSQDIGYEQFF; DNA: TGCGCCAGCAGCCAAGACATAGGGTATGAGCAGTTCTTC
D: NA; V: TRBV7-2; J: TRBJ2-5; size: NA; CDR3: CASEEVQTETQYF; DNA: TGTGCCAGCGAGGAGGTCCAAACGGAGACCCAGTACTTC
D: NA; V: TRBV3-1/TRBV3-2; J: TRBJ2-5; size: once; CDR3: CASSPSQETQYF; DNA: TGTGCCAGCAGCCCTTCGCAAGAGACCCAGTACTTC
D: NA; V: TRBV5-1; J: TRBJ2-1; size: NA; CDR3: CASSSGPAGAYNEQFF; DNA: TGCGCCAGCAGCTCAGGCCCGGCAGGAGCCTACAATGAGCAGTTCTTC
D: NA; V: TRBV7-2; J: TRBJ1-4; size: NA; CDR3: CASSLGGVWTNEKLFF; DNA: TGTGCCAGCAGCTTAGGGGGTGTGTGGACTAATGAAAAACTGTTTTTT
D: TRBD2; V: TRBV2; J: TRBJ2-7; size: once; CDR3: CASRRDSGGTYEQYF; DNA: TGTGCCAGCAGGCGGGATAGCGGGGGAACCTACGAGCAGTACTTC
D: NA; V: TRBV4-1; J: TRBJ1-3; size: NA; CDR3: CASSQGYYNSGNTIYF; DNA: TGCGCCAGCAGCCAAGGCTACTATAACTCTGGAAACACCATATATTTT
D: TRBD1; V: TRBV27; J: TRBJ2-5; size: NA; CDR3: CASSQGGEVVTQYF; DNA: TGTGCCAGCAGTCAAGGGGGCGAGGTGGTGACCCAGTACTTC
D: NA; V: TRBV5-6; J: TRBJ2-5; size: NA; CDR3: CASSHGETQYF; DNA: TGTGCCAGCAGCCACGGAGAGACCCAGTACTTC
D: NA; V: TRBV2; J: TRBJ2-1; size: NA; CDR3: CASRVYRDEQFF; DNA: TGTGCCAGCAGGGTTTACAGGGACGAGCAGTTCTTC
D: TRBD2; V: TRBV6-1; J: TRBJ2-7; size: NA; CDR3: CASTEGWASGDLSYEQYF; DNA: TGTGCCAGCACTGAGGGATGGGCTAGCGGGGACCTATCCTACGAGCAGTACTTC
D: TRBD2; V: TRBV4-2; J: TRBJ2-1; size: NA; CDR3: CASSQVASGAYNEQFF; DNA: TGTGCCAGCAGCCAAGTGGCTAGCGGGGCCTACAATGAGCAGTTCTTC
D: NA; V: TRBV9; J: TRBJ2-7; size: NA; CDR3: CASSSNLAGSGYEQYF; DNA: TGTGCCAGCAGCTCTAACCTGGCCGGTTCGGGCTACGAGCAGTACTTC
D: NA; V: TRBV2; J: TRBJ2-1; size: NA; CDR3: CASLNQGAPYNEQFF; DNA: TGTGCCAGCCTCAACCAAGGGGCACCCTACAATGAGCAGTTCTTC
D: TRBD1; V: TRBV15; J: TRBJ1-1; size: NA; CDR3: CATSDRVTGTEAFF; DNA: TGTGCCACCAGCGACAGGGTGACGGGGACTGAAGCTTTCTTT
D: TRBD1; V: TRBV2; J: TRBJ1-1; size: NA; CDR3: CASNMDRATEAFF; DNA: TGTGCCAGCAACATGGACAGGGCCACTGAAGCTTTCTTT
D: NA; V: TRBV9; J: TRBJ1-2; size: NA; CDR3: CASSAGGGTEDYGYTF; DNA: TGTGCCAGCAGCGCGGGGGGAGGGACTGAGGACTATGGCTACACCTTC
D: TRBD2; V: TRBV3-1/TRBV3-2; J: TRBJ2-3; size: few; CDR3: CASSQDPPIPGLKFTDTQYF; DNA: TGTGCCAGCAGCCAAGACCCCCCTATTCCGGGACTAAAGTTCACAGATACGCAGTATTTT
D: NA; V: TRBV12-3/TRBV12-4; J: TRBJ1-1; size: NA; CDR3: CASRQVRGTEAFF; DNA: TGTGCCAGCAGACAGGTGCGGGGGACTGAAGCTTTCTTT
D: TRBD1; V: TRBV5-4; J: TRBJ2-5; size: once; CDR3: CASSLDRGQGETQYF; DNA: TGTGCCAGCAGCTTAGACAGGGGGCAAGGAGAGACCCAGTACTTC
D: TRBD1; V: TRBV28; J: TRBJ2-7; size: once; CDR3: CASSFPGGIYEQYF; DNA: TGTGCCAGCAGTTTCCCAGGGGGCATCTACGAGCAGTACTTC